Below are 16 T cell receptor beta chains sequenced from a single sample in a study of T cells after yellow fever vaccination. TCRdb itself ran the 5' RACE reads through MiXCR, one entry per CDR3 protein. Among some 160,000 distinct CDR3 sequences listed, approximately 10% were seen once. This material consisted of CD8+ T cells sorted from PBMCs, taken 45 days after the yellow fever booster vaccination. The receptor source for this set is a man between 18 and 29 years old who received the YFV17D yellow fever vaccine.

V is TRBV19 and J is TRBJ2-2; 8 nucleotides line up with TRBD1. In germline, CDR1 is LNHDA, CDR2 SQIVND (reference sequence). Germline trimming cut 4 bases from V and 5 bases from J; bases unmatched to any gene: 6. The CDR3 covers 15 residues. CDR3: CASSTTGVVTGELFF. DNA of the CDR3: TGTGCCAGTAGTACGACAGGGGTAGTAACCGGGGAGCTGTTTTTT.

This clonotype was detected only a few times. The genes are TRBV11-2 and TRBJ2-2; 12 bases map to TRBD2. Germline CDR1 is SGHAT and CDR2 is FQNNGV. The V segment lost 8 bases and the J segment 8 bases; nucleotides outside the gene matches: 9. This CDR3 is built from 15 residues. The CDR3 nucleotides are TGTGCCAGCCCTAGCGGGGGGGCCAGGTCTGGGGAGCTGTTTTTT. Translating gives CASPSGGARSGELFF.

This clonotype has a handful of counts. This chain joins TRBV9 and TRBJ1-4; possibly TRBD1 for D (6 bases). V was cut by 3 bases and J by 7 bases, with 16 bases left in between. CDR3 size: 15 residues. Germline V CDR1 and CDR2: SGDLS, YYNGEE. CDR3 sequence reads: CASSAGDVGAEKLFF. The CDR3 DNA follows: TGTGCCAGCAGCGCAGGGGACGTGGGCGCTGAAAAACTGTTTTTT.

The sample holds a few counts of this clonotype. The V and J genes are TRBV6-6 and TRBJ1-5; 7 nucleotides line up with TRBD1. V shed 0 bases and J 1 base; nucleotides not matched to a gene: 9. The germline CDR1 and CDR2 sequences are MNHNY and SVGAGI (reference sequence). CDR3 length: 18 amino acids. The CDR3 region has the DNA TGTGCCAGCAGTTACTCTCGACCGACAGGGCCAAGCAATCAGCCCCAGCATTTT. Amino acids: CASSYSRPTGPSNQPQHF.

The chain uses TRBV29-1 and TRBJ2-1, with D hard to call. V gave up 4 bases and J gave up 8 bases, with 3 bases separating them. The CDR3 totals 9 residues. The germline CDR1 and CDR2 sequences are SQVTM and ANQGSEA. This CDR3 reads CSVADEQFF. The CDR3 DNA is TGCAGCGTTGCCGATGAGCAGTTCTTC.

The chain links TRBV24-1 to TRBJ2-2; 8 nucleotides agree with TRBD2. J was trimmed by 5 bases and V by 5 bases; bases with no gene match: 9. Germline loops: CDR1 KGHDR, CDR2 SFDVKD. The CDR3 totals 16 residues. This chain's CDR3 is CATSVSAGVRTGELFF. DNA of the CDR3: TGTGCCACCAGTGTATCAGCGGGGGTGCGAACCGGGGAGCTGTTTTTT.

The rearrangement joins TRBV15 to TRBJ2-5, with TRBD1 as a possible D gene (6 bases). The germline V and J ends were trimmed by 5 bases and 2 bases, with 12 bases remaining between them. Germline V gives CDR1 LNHNV, CDR2 YYDKDF (reference sequence). There are 14 residues in the CDR3. The CDR3 region has the DNA TGTGCCACCAGCCGATCAGGGGATCAAGAGACCCAGTACTTC. Its protein is CATSRSGDQETQYF.

At least ten counts were recorded for this clonotype. V is TRBV6-1 and J is TRBJ2-5; D is unclear. CDR1 and CDR2 (germline): MNHNS, SASEGT. The CDR3 extends over 11 amino acids. Trimming took 5 bases from V and 9 from J, leaving 10 bases between them. CDR3 sequence reads: CASSFSWAQYF. The CDR3 DNA sequence: TGTGCCAGCAGTTTCTCCTGGGCCCAGTACTTC.

This clonotype came up a few times. V and J are TRBV4-1 and TRBJ2-5, with no clear D. The V gene's germline CDR1 is MGHRA and CDR2 YSYEKL. The CDR3 covers 14 residues. V shed 1 base and J shed 0 bases, with 6 bases lying between them. Written as DNA, the CDR3 is TGCGCCAGCAGCCAAGTCAGTGACCAAGAGACCCAGTACTTC. Its protein is CASSQVSDQETQYF.

CDR3 amino acids: CASSPSGGGNEQFF. CDR3 DNA sequence: TGTGCCAGCAGCCCTAGCGGGGGGGGGAATGAGCAGTTCTTC. The chain couples TRBV12-3 or TRBV12-4 to TRBJ2-1; 12 positions agree with TRBD2. With 6 bases clipped from V and 7 bases from J, the junction kept 4 bases outside the gene matches. The CDR3 has 14 amino acids.

The V gene is TRBV6-5, the J gene TRBJ2-7; either TRBD1 or TRBD2 may supply D (6 bases each). V was cut by 5 bases and J by 3 bases, with 17 bases left in between. The CDR3 sequence is 15 residues long. Germline V lookup: CDR1 MNHEY, CDR2 SVGAGI. The CDR3 DNA reads TGTGCCAGCAGTCGGACAGCCGGAGGGGACTACGAGCAGTACGTC. The encoded protein is CASSRTAGGDYEQYV.

This clonotype showed up just a few times. This sequence joins TRBV4-3 and TRBJ1-2, with TRBD1 matching 9 bases. Germline V CDR1 and CDR2: LGHNA, YSLEER. The CDR3 runs to 18 residues. Germline trimming cut 2 bases from V and 4 bases from J; bases unmatched to any gene: 14. This CDR3 reads CASSQTGTGTLVGYGYTF. The DNA of the CDR3 is TGCGCCAGCAGCCAAACCGGGACAGGGACTTTGGTAGGCTATGGCTACACCTTC.

This clonotype has more than one count but fewer than ten. J is TRBJ2-1 and V is TRBV4-1, with a tentative D call TRBD2 (6 bases). The V and J ends lost 5 bases and 7 bases respectively, with 24 bases between them. Germline V gene lookup returns CDR1 MGHRA and CDR2 YSYEKL. This CDR3 is built from 17 residues. CDR3 coding DNA: TGCGCCAGCAGCGTGAGGTATTTAGCGGAGACGGGGAATGAGCAGTTCTTC. Its translation: CASSVRYLAETGNEQFF.

DNA of the CDR3: TGTGCCAGCAGCTCTAGTCCGGGACAGGGATTCTCCAATGAGCAGTTCTTC. Translation: CASSSSPGQGFSNEQFF. J is TRBJ2-1 and V is TRBV7-3; 9 bases align to TRBD1. The CDR3 extends over 17 amino acids. The junction had 13 bases not matched to a gene; V was cut back by 4 bases and J by 6 bases. Germline values: CDR1 SGHTA, CDR2 FQGTGA.

Ten or more counts support this clonotype. The chain joins TRBV4-3 to TRBJ2-2; D gene uncertain. The V gene lost 3 bases and the J gene lost 3 bases, with 11 bases spanning the gap. The CDR3 covers 15 residues. The V gene's germline CDR1 is LGHNA and CDR2 YSLEER. Here the CDR3 DNA reads TGCGCCAGCAGCCACGTCGGATCATACACCGGGGAGCTGTTTTTT. Its protein product is CASSHVGSYTGELFF.

Only a few counts were recorded for this clonotype. V is TRBV7-9 and J is TRBJ2-1; TRBD2 matches at 7 bases. Germline V gene lookup returns CDR1 SEHNR and CDR2 FQNEAQ (reference sequence). The CDR3 length is 15 residues. The ends lost 7 bases at V and 1 base at J; junction bases unmatched: 7. CDR3 nucleotides: TGTGCCAGCACCTCCTTGGGGGGGTCCTACAATGAGCAGTTCTTC. Its protein is CASTSLGGSYNEQFF.